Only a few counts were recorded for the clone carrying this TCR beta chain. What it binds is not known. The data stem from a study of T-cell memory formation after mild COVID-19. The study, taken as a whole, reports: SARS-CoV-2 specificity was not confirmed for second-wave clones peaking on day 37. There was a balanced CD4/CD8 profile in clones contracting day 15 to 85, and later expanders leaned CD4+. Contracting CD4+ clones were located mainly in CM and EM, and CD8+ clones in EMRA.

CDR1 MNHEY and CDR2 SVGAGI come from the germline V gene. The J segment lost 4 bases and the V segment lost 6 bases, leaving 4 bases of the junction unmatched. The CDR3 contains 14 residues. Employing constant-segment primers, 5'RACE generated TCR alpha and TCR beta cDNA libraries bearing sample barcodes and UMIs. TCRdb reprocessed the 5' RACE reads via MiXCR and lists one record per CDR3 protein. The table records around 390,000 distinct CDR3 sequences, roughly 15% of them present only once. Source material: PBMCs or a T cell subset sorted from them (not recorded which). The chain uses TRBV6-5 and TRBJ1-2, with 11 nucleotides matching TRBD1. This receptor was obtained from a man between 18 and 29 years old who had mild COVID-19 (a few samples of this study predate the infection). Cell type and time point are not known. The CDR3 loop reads CASSRDRGSYGYTF. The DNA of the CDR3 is TGTGCCAGCAGCCGGGACAGGGGGTCCTATGGCTACACCTTC.